The clone carrying this TCR beta chain was observed at least ten times. Its antigen remains unknown. Trimming removed 0 bases from V and 6 bases from J, with 10 bases in between. The CDR3 is made up of 13 amino acids. Germline V CDR1 and CDR2: SGHDT, YYEEEE. Amplification targeted TCR beta CDR3 regions from RNA transcripts. Using the HTBI primer set, a first-round RT-PCR was run on the TCR CDR3. TCRdb passed the multiplex PCR reads through MiXCR, listing each CDR3 protein once. The sample lists 450,000 to 700,000 distinct CDR3 sequences; 40% to 55% were seen once. The data are from a study of T cells in Graves' hyperthyroidism and ophthalmopathy. General observations from the study: Patients with ophthalmopathy were separated from those with stable hyperthyroidism by a 13 V-J model. Most clonotypes that expanded in the thyroid above 0.001 also showed up in blood.

Patients were excluded because of uncontrolled infection, other autoimmune disease, pregnancy or lactation. Orbital computed tomography and thyroid ultrasound, together with serum TRAb and thyroxine and clinical symptoms, were used for diagnoses. Sequenced input: peripheral blood or thyroid tissue (not recorded which). The sequence came from an adult woman with Graves' disease, either hyperthyroidism or ophthalmopathy (not recorded which). The chain recombines TRBV5-6 with TRBJ2-7; a weak D match, TRBD2 (5 bases). CDR3 bases: TGTGCCAGCAGCTTGGGGCTAGCCGTCGAGCAGTACTTC. Translating it yields CASSLGLAVEQYF.